Listed below are T cell receptor beta chains from one sample, sequenced in a study of shared clonotypes between healthy human individuals. Assay used: immunoSEQ multiplex PCR; TCRdb lists only in-frame clones, some missing. The sample lists about a million clones, approximately 80% occurring once. The sample was memory CD4+ T cells sorted from blood. The receptors derive from a man younger than 35 in good health. CDR3s include the opening cysteine and the closing phenylalanine or tryptophan. D genes are given only for firm matches. Size values are once, few and many counts, or a class for expanded clones, and some rows have none.

D	V	size	J	DNA	CDR3
.	TRBV7-2	.	TRBJ1-2	TGTGCCAGCAGCGAGGTTGAAATAAGTGGCTACACCTTC	CASSEVEISGYTF
.	TRBV7-2	few	TRBJ1-1	TGTGCCAGCAGCCAGGCGGGGAGGGGTGAAGCTTTCTTT	CASSQAGRGEAFF
.	TRBV30	.	TRBJ1-5	TGTGCCTGGAGTGTACGAGCAGGGAACCTAGTCAATCAGCCCCAGCATTTT	CAWSVRAGNLVNQPQHF
TRBD2	TRBV5-6	.	TRBJ2-5	TGTGCCAGCAGCCGAAGGACTAGCGGTAAAGAGACCCAGTACTTC	CASSRRTSGKETQYF
.	TRBV5-4	.	TRBJ2-7	TGTGCCAGCAGCCCGAACGGGAGACCCACCTACGAGCAGTACTTC	CASSPNGRPTYEQYF
.	TRBV18	.	TRBJ1-6	TGTGCCAGCTCCCCGTCCCGGCCCGGGAACTCACCCCTCCACTTT	CASSPSRPGNSPLHF
.	TRBV2	.	TRBJ1-1	TGTGCCAGCAGTGCAGGGTCGAACACTGAAGCTTTCTTT	CASSAGSNTEAFF
TRBD2	TRBV7-9	.	TRBJ2-7	TGTGCCAGCAGCCCAGGACTAGCGGTGTACTACGAGCAGTACTTC	CASSPGLAVYYEQYF
.	TRBV6-6	.	TRBJ2-3	TGTGCCAGCAGTTACTCTGGGCCGGTTGCGCAGTATTTT	CASSYSGPVAQYF
TRBD1	TRBV30	.	TRBJ1-2	TGTGCCTGGAACGACAGGACAGGATATGGCTACACCTTC	CAWNDRTGYGYTF
.	TRBV30	.	TRBJ1-2	TGTGCCTGGAGTCGACGCAGGGAGACAAACGCTGGCTACACCTTC	CAWSRRRETNAGYTF
TRBD2	TRBV2	.	TRBJ2-7	TGTGCCAGCAGAGGACTAGCGGGGGCCTACGAGCAGTACTTC	CASRGLAGAYEQYF
TRBD2	TRBV15	once	TRBJ2-1	TGTGCCACCAGTGTAGCGGGAGGGTACAATGAGCAGTTCTTC	CATSVAGGYNEQFF
.	TRBV19	.	TRBJ1-6	TGTGCCAGTAGTATGGGACATGATAATTCACCCCTCCACTTT	CASSMGHDNSPLHF
.	TRBV5-8	.	TRBJ2-7	TGTGCCAGCAGCTCAGACAGGATCTCCTACGAGCAGTACTTC	CASSSDRISYEQYF
.	TRBV28	.	TRBJ2-3	TGTGCCAGCAGTTTATCCGCAGGTACGCAGTATTTT	CASSLSAGTQYF
.	TRBV7-9	once	TRBJ2-3	TGTGCCAGCAGCAGGTGGGAGAGCACAGATACGCAGTATTTT	CASSRWESTDTQYF
.	TRBV18	few	TRBJ1-6	TGTGCCAGCTCACCGAATAAAGATTCACCCCTCCACTTT	CASSPNKDSPLHF
TRBD2	TRBV4-2	.	TRBJ2-1	TGTGCCAGCAGCCAAGTGCTAGCGGGACTATACAATGAGCAGTTCTTC	CASSQVLAGLYNEQFF
.	TRBV19	.	TRBJ2-7	TGTGCCAGTAGTATCGGGACATCCCCCTACGAGCAGTACTTC	CASSIGTSPYEQYF
TRBD2	TRBV6-5	.	TRBJ2-1	TGTGCCAGCAGTTCTTTGACTAGCGGGGGGAATGAGCAGTTCTTC	CASSSLTSGGNEQFF
.	TRBV15	.	TRBJ1-3	TGTGCCACCAGCAGAGACCCCAACGAAAACACCATATATTTT	CATSRDPNENTIYF
.	TRBV7-9	once	TRBJ1-2	TGTGCCAGCAGCTTAGTTACAGGCTCCCTCGGGGGGTCTGGCTACACCTTC	CASSLVTGSLGGSGYTF
.	TRBV7-2	.	TRBJ2-6	TGTGCCAGCAGCTTAGGCAGGACTGGGGCCAACGTCCTGACTTTC	CASSLGRTGANVLTF
TRBD2	TRBV9	many	TRBJ2-3	TGTGCCAGCAGTAGCGGGGCCAGCAGCACAGATACGCAGTATTTT	CASSSGASSTDTQYF
.	TRBV27	.	TRBJ2-2	TGTGCCAGCAGCCGGTGGGTGGGCACCGGGGAGCTGTTTTTT	CASSRWVGTGELFF
TRBD1	TRBV28	.	TRBJ2-7	TGTGCCAGCACCAAACGGACAGGGTGGTGGTCCGCCTACGAGCAGTACTTC	CASTKRTGWWSAYEQYF
TRBD1	TRBV19	.	TRBJ2-7	TGTGCCAGTAGCCATCGGACAGGGGGACTCGAGCAGTACTTC	CASSHRTGGLEQYF
.	TRBV1	.	TRBJ2-7	TGCACCAGCAGCCAAGATATAGAGTCTGAGGGATTAGACGAGCAGTACTTC	CTSSQDIESEGLDEQYF
.	TRBV5-6	.	TRBJ2-3	TGTGCCAGCAGCGAGATAGATAGCACAGATACGCAGTATTTT	CASSEIDSTDTQYF
TRBD1	TRBV5-4	.	TRBJ2-6	TGTGCCAGCAGCTCGCCCGGGACAGCTCGTAGCTCTGGGGCCAACGTCCTGACTTTC	CASSSPGTARSSGANVLTF
.	TRBV7-2	.	TRBJ2-7	TGTGCCAGCAGCACCCAACAGGGGGGGAACGAGCAGTACTTC	CASSTQQGGNEQYF
.	TRBV15	.	TRBJ1-1	TGTGCCACCAGCAGAGATCAGGGAACTGAAGCTTTCTTT	CATSRDQGTEAFF
TRBD1	TRBV2	.	TRBJ1-1	TGTGCCAACAGACAGGGGTGGGACACTGAAGCTTTCTTT	CANRQGWDTEAFF
TRBD1	TRBV11-2	.	TRBJ1-1	TGTGCCAGCAGCCCCACAGGGGGTAGCGAAGCTTTCTTT	CASSPTGGSEAFF
TRBD1	TRBV5-1	.	TRBJ2-7	TGCGCCAGCAGCTTGGAGGCGACAGGGGGGTACGAGCAGTACTTC	CASSLEATGGYEQYF
.	TRBV9	.	TRBJ1-5	TGTGCCAGCAGCGCGAGCACGGATAATCAGCCCCAGCATTTT	CASSASTDNQPQHF
TRBD2	TRBV4-3	.	TRBJ2-3	TGCGCCAGCAGCCCGATGCCCAGCGGGGGTAGCACAGATACGCAGTATTTT	CASSPMPSGGSTDTQYF
.	TRBV5-6	.	TRBJ2-1	TGTGCCAGCAGCTTGAATAGTAATGAGCAGTTCTTC	CASSLNSNEQFF
TRBD1	TRBV25-1	.	TRBJ2-7	TGTGCCAGCAGGCAGACAGGGGTAGGTATCTACGAGCAGTACTTC	CASRQTGVGIYEQYF
.	TRBV25-1	.	TRBJ1-4	TGTGCCAGCAGTGCCTCGACAACAACTAATGAAAAACTGTTTTTT	CASSASTTTNEKLFF
.	TRBV6-5	.	TRBJ1-2	TGTGCCAGCAGTTACTCGGTGAGGGGGTACGGCTACACCTTC	CASSYSVRGYGYTF
.	TRBV5-4	.	TRBJ2-7	TGTGCCAGCAGCGTCGATGGCGGAATCTACGAGCAGTACTTC	CASSVDGGIYEQYF
.	TRBV28	.	TRBJ1-2	TGTGCCACCCAGGGAGTTGGGTCCGATGGCTACACCTTC	CATQGVGSDGYTF
.	TRBV25-1	.	TRBJ2-5	TGTGCCAGCAGCGGGGCTGAAAAGACCCAGTACTTC	CASSGAEKTQYF
.	TRBV9	.	TRBJ1-5	TGTGCCAGCAGCGTGGGCCCGAGAGACGGGCCCCAGCATTTT	CASSVGPRDGPQHF
TRBD1	TRBV5-4	.	TRBJ2-7	TGTGCCAGCAGCTTGATGAGGGACAGGGCCTACGAGCAGTACTTC	CASSLMRDRAYEQYF
TRBD1	TRBV5-3	.	TRBJ1-5	TGTGCCAGAAGCTTGGCCAATAGGGCAGGGGGCAGAAAACAGCCCCAGCATTTT	CARSLANRAGGRKQPQHF
.	TRBV15	.	TRBJ2-7	TGTGCCACCAGCAGAGTGGCAGGTTCAGAGCAGTACTTC	CATSRVAGSEQYF
.	TRBV28	.	TRBJ1-3	TGTGCCAGCAGTTTAGGGGGTTACGGAAACACCATATATTTT	CASSLGGYGNTIYF